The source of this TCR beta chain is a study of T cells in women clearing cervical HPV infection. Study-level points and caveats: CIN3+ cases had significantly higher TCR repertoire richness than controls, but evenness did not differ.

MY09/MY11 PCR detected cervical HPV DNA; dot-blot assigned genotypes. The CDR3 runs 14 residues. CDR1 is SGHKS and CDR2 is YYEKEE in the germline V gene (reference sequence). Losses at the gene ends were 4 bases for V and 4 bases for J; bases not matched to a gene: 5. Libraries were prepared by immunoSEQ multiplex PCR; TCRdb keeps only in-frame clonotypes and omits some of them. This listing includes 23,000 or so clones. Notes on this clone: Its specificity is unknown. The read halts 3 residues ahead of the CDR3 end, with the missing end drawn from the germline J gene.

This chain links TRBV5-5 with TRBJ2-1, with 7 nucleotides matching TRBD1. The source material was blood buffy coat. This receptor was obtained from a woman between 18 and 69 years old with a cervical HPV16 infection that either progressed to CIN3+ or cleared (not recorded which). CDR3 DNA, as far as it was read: TGTGCCAGCAGCCTCGGGACAGCTTACAATGAG. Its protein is CASSLGTAYNE. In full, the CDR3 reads CASSLGTAYNEQFF.